These T cell receptor beta chains were read from a single sample in a study of blood T cell repertoires in COVID-19. Only in-frame clones appear in the TCRdb table, and some are missing; sequencing was by immunoSEQ multiplex PCR. The sample lists just over 35,000 clones; 75% to 90% were seen once. Sequencing used peripheral blood. The receptor source for this set is a man aged 60 to 75 with acute or convalescent COVID-19. Both conserved end residues are part of each CDR3. The D gene is left open where the match is weak. Only some rows state a clone size, as once, few, many or a class for expanded clones.

CDR3aa: CAWTMDRLGETQYF
CDR3nt: TGTGCTTGGACGATGGACAGGCTCGGGGAGACCCAGTACTTC
len: 14
d_gene: TRBD1
v_gene: TRBV30
abundance: -
j_gene: TRBJ2-5

CDR3aa: CASSVKRMAGGPDTGELFF
CDR3nt: TGCGCCAGCAGCGTAAAGCGGATGGCGGGAGGGCCCGACACCGGGGAGCTGTTTTTT
len: 19
d_gene: TRBD2
v_gene: TRBV4-1
abundance: -
j_gene: TRBJ2-2

CDR3aa: CASSTRTGSPEKLFF
CDR3nt: TGCGCCAGCAGCACAAGGACAGGGAGTCCCGAAAAACTGTTTTTT
len: 15
d_gene: TRBD1
v_gene: TRBV5-1
abundance: -
j_gene: TRBJ1-4

CDR3aa: CSVNGGERRTDTQYF
CDR3nt: TGCAGCGTTAACGGGGGAGAGCGGCGCACAGATACGCAGTATTTT
len: 15
d_gene: -
v_gene: TRBV29-1
abundance: once
j_gene: TRBJ2-3

CDR3aa: CASSQRQGAGEKLFF
CDR3nt: TGCGCCAGCAGCCAACGTCAGGGGGCGGGAGAAAAACTGTTTTTT
len: 15
d_gene: TRBD1
v_gene: TRBV4-3
abundance: -
j_gene: TRBJ1-4

CDR3aa: CASSKMQGRPNEKLFF
CDR3nt: TGTGCCAGTAGTAAAATGCAGGGTAGGCCTAATGAAAAACTGTTTTTT
len: 16
d_gene: -
v_gene: TRBV19
abundance: few
j_gene: TRBJ1-4

CDR3aa: CASSLGTSGWSGREETQYF
CDR3nt: TGCGCCAGCAGCTTGGGGACCTCGGGTTGGAGCGGGAGAGAAGAGACCCAGTACTTC
len: 19
d_gene: TRBD2
v_gene: TRBV5-1
abundance: -
j_gene: TRBJ2-5

CDR3aa: CASKAAGSGNTIYF
CDR3nt: TGTGCCAGCAAAGCAGCGGGCTCTGGAAACACCATATATTTT
len: 14
d_gene: -
v_gene: TRBV5-5
abundance: once
j_gene: TRBJ1-3

CDR3aa: CASSVWTTGTATGELFF
CDR3nt: TGTGCCAGCAGTGTTTGGACGACAGGGACTGCCACCGGGGAGCTGTTTTTT
len: 17
d_gene: -
v_gene: TRBV28
abundance: -
j_gene: TRBJ2-2

CDR3aa: CASSQDATVREKLFF
CDR3nt: TGCGCCAGCAGCCAAGATGCGACAGTACGAGAAAAACTGTTTTTT
len: 15
d_gene: -
v_gene: TRBV4-1
abundance: -
j_gene: TRBJ1-4

CDR3aa: CASSPQGTAIYEQYF
CDR3nt: TGTGCCAGCAGTCCCCAGGGGACAGCGATCTACGAGCAGTACTTC
len: 15
d_gene: TRBD1
v_gene: TRBV28
abundance: -
j_gene: TRBJ2-7

CDR3aa: CASSSRQGGSNQPQHF
CDR3nt: TGTGCCAGCAGTTCCCGACAGGGGGGTAGCAATCAGCCCCAGCATTTT
len: 16
d_gene: TRBD1
v_gene: TRBV6-5
abundance: few
j_gene: TRBJ1-5

CDR3aa: CASSYSTHSLEAFF
CDR3nt: TGTGCCAGCAGTTACTCGACGCACAGCCTTGAAGCTTTCTTT
len: 14
d_gene: -
v_gene: TRBV6-2/TRBV6-3
abundance: -
j_gene: TRBJ1-1

CDR3aa: CASSFGQGIMNTEAFF
CDR3nt: TGTGCCAGCAGCTTCGGACAGGGGATAATGAACACTGAAGCTTTCTTT
len: 16
d_gene: TRBD1
v_gene: TRBV5-4
abundance: -
j_gene: TRBJ1-1

CDR3aa: CASRPGMGGGGVAHNEQFF
CDR3nt: TGTGCCAGCAGGCCCGGGATGGGCGGAGGGGGGGTAGCCCACAATGAGCAGTTCTTC
len: 19
d_gene: -
v_gene: TRBV5-4
abundance: -
j_gene: TRBJ2-1

CDR3aa: CASNTLGDTQYF
CDR3nt: TGTGCCAGCAACACACTAGGCGATACGCAGTATTTT
len: 12
d_gene: -
v_gene: TRBV2
abundance: few
j_gene: TRBJ2-3

CDR3aa: CAWNLAGGLFRVPGTQYF
CDR3nt: TGTGCCTGGAATCTAGCGGGAGGCTTATTTAGGGTCCCAGGTACGCAGTATTTT
len: 18
d_gene: TRBD2
v_gene: TRBV30
abundance: -
j_gene: TRBJ2-3

CDR3aa: CASSRSGTKNIQYF
CDR3nt: TGTGCCAGCAGTCGAAGCGGCACCAAAAACATTCAGTACTTC
len: 14
d_gene: -
v_gene: TRBV6-5
abundance: -
j_gene: TRBJ2-4

CDR3aa: CASSPGVAGLTSTDTQYF
CDR3nt: TGTGCCAGCAGCCCAGGGGTAGCGGGCCTCACTAGCACAGATACGCAGTATTTT
len: 18
d_gene: -
v_gene: TRBV9
abundance: -
j_gene: TRBJ2-3

CDR3aa: CASSQLGRVTEAFF
CDR3nt: TGTGCCAGCAGCCAACTAGGCAGGGTCACTGAAGCTTTCTTT
len: 14
d_gene: -
v_gene: TRBV3-1/TRBV3-2
abundance: -
j_gene: TRBJ1-1

CDR3aa: CASSLVLAGQETQYF
CDR3nt: TGCGCCAGCAGCTTGGTTCTAGCGGGACAAGAGACCCAGTACTTC
len: 15
d_gene: TRBD2
v_gene: TRBV5-1
abundance: -
j_gene: TRBJ2-5

CDR3aa: CASSAGKGSGNTIYF
CDR3nt: TGTGCCAGCAGTGCAGGAAAGGGGTCTGGAAACACCATATATTTT
len: 15
d_gene: -
v_gene: TRBV28
abundance: -
j_gene: TRBJ1-3

CDR3aa: CASSAGTSGHNEQFF
CDR3nt: TGCGCCAGCAGCGCCGGGACTAGCGGCCACAATGAGCAGTTCTTC
len: 15
d_gene: TRBD2
v_gene: TRBV5-1
abundance: -
j_gene: TRBJ2-1

CDR3aa: CASSLVPGLLSGNTIYF
CDR3nt: TGCGCCAGCAGCTTGGTCCCAGGCCTCCTCTCTGGAAACACCATATATTTT
len: 17
d_gene: -
v_gene: TRBV5-1
abundance: -
j_gene: TRBJ1-3

CDR3aa: CASRGHRELAEAFF
CDR3nt: TGTGCCAGCAGAGGTCACAGGGAATTAGCTGAAGCTTTCTTT
len: 14
d_gene: -
v_gene: TRBV28
abundance: once
j_gene: TRBJ1-1

CDR3aa: CASSDRTGGIYGYTF
CDR3nt: TGCGCCAGCAGTGATCGGACAGGGGGTATCTATGGCTACACCTTC
len: 15
d_gene: TRBD1
v_gene: TRBV10-2
abundance: -
j_gene: TRBJ1-2

CDR3aa: CASSPGQGRSGYGYTF
CDR3nt: TGCGCCAGCAGCCCGGGACAGGGCCGTTCGGGCTATGGCTACACCTTC
len: 16
d_gene: TRBD1
v_gene: TRBV5-1
abundance: -
j_gene: TRBJ1-2

CDR3aa: CASRGDTNYGYTF
CDR3nt: TGTGCCAGTAGAGGGGACACTAACTATGGCTACACCTTC
len: 13
d_gene: -
v_gene: TRBV19
abundance: -
j_gene: TRBJ1-2

CDR3aa: CASSHRGVETQYF
CDR3nt: TGTGCCAGCAGCCATCGGGGAGTGGAGACCCAGTACTTC
len: 13
d_gene: -
v_gene: TRBV3-1/TRBV3-2
abundance: -
j_gene: TRBJ2-5

CDR3aa: CATSRDPHQGPSGANVLTF
CDR3nt: TGTGCCACCAGCAGAGATCCCCACCAGGGGCCCTCTGGGGCCAACGTCCTGACTTTC
len: 19
d_gene: -
v_gene: TRBV15
abundance: -
j_gene: TRBJ2-6

CDR3aa: CASSWTGLYTEAFF
CDR3nt: TGTGCCAGCAGCTGGACAGGATTGTACACTGAAGCTTTCTTT
len: 14
d_gene: TRBD1
v_gene: TRBV11-2
abundance: -
j_gene: TRBJ1-1

CDR3aa: CATSLPGTDTQYF
CDR3nt: TGTGCCACCAGTTTACCAGGGACAGATACGCAGTATTTT
len: 13
d_gene: -
v_gene: TRBV24-1
abundance: once
j_gene: TRBJ2-3

CDR3aa: CSVAKGGTLEAFF
CDR3nt: TGCAGCGTTGCGAAGGGGGGGACACTTGAAGCTTTCTTT
len: 13
d_gene: -
v_gene: TRBV29-1
abundance: -
j_gene: TRBJ1-1

CDR3aa: CSALRGTASTDTQYF
CDR3nt: TGCAGCGCTCTCCGCGGGACTGCTAGCACAGATACGCAGTATTTT
len: 15
d_gene: -
v_gene: TRBV29-1
abundance: -
j_gene: TRBJ2-3

CDR3aa: CASLLKRGTNTEAFF
CDR3nt: TGTGCCAGCCTATTAAAGAGAGGAACTAACACTGAAGCTTTCTTT
len: 15
d_gene: -
v_gene: TRBV28
abundance: -
j_gene: TRBJ1-1

CDR3aa: CASSWTDNQPQHF
CDR3nt: TGTGCCAGCAGCTGGACAGACAATCAGCCCCAGCATTTT
len: 13
d_gene: -
v_gene: TRBV7-2
abundance: -
j_gene: TRBJ1-5

CDR3aa: CSVGRTGELFF
CDR3nt: TGCAGCGTTGGGAGGACCGGGGAGCTGTTTTTT
len: 11
d_gene: -
v_gene: TRBV29-1
abundance: -
j_gene: TRBJ2-2

CDR3aa: CASSDAGTGGQETQYF
CDR3nt: TGTGCCAGCAGTGATGCCGGGACAGGGGGGCAAGAGACCCAGTACTTC
len: 16
d_gene: TRBD1
v_gene: TRBV2
abundance: -
j_gene: TRBJ2-5

CDR3aa: CASSLEVAAYNEQFF
CDR3nt: TGTGCCAGCAGCTTGGAGGTAGCGGCCTACAATGAGCAGTTCTTC
len: 15
d_gene: -
v_gene: TRBV5-4
abundance: -
j_gene: TRBJ2-1

CDR3aa: CASSPEHGDINEQFF
CDR3nt: TGTGCCAGCTCACCCGAACACGGGGACATCAATGAGCAGTTCTTC
len: 15
d_gene: -
v_gene: TRBV18
abundance: -
j_gene: TRBJ2-1

CDR3aa: CAISEGRGRNTGELFF
CDR3nt: TGTGCCATCAGTGAGGGGAGGGGTAGGAACACCGGGGAGCTGTTTTTT
len: 16
d_gene: TRBD2
v_gene: TRBV10-3
abundance: -
j_gene: TRBJ2-2

CDR3aa: CASSFITGGTEAFF
CDR3nt: TGCGCCAGCAGCTTCATAACAGGGGGCACTGAAGCTTTCTTT
len: 14
d_gene: TRBD1
v_gene: TRBV5-1
abundance: -
j_gene: TRBJ1-1

CDR3aa: CASSQHSGVSGELFF
CDR3nt: TGTGCCAGCAGTCAGCACTCAGGGGTGTCCGGGGAGCTGTTTTTT
len: 15
d_gene: -
v_gene: TRBV6-6
abundance: -
j_gene: TRBJ2-2

CDR3aa: CASSSQGPGNTIYF
CDR3nt: TGTGCCAGTAGTTCTCAGGGGCCTGGAAACACCATATATTTT
len: 14
d_gene: -
v_gene: TRBV19
abundance: few
j_gene: TRBJ1-3

CDR3aa: CASKKGPGGEDTQYF
CDR3nt: TGTGCCAGTAAAAAAGGGCCAGGGGGCGAGGATACGCAGTATTTT
len: 15
d_gene: TRBD1
v_gene: TRBV19
abundance: -
j_gene: TRBJ2-3

CDR3aa: CASSYRDSTDTQYF
CDR3nt: TGTGCCAGCAGTTACCGGGACTCCACAGATACGCAGTATTTT
len: 14
d_gene: -
v_gene: TRBV27
abundance: -
j_gene: TRBJ2-3

CDR3aa: CASSQRDRVPDTQYF
CDR3nt: TGTGCCAGCAGCCAAAGGGACAGGGTGCCAGATACGCAGTATTTT
len: 15
d_gene: TRBD1
v_gene: TRBV3-1/TRBV3-2
abundance: -
j_gene: TRBJ2-3

CDR3aa: CASSYTGVGYTF
CDR3nt: TGTGCCAGCAGCTATACAGGGGTTGGCTACACCTTC
len: 12
d_gene: TRBD1
v_gene: TRBV13
abundance: -
j_gene: TRBJ1-2

CDR3aa: CASSLVQGAMNEQFF
CDR3nt: TGCGCCAGCAGCTTGGTTCAGGGGGCGATGAATGAGCAGTTCTTC
len: 15
d_gene: TRBD1
v_gene: TRBV5-1
abundance: -
j_gene: TRBJ2-1

CDR3aa: CASSPNRGTGMFF
CDR3nt: TGTGCCAGCAGCCCAAACAGAGGTACGGGGATGTTTTTT
len: 13
d_gene: -
v_gene: TRBV7-2
abundance: -
j_gene: TRBJ1-4

CDR3aa: CATGGTGTTNEKLFF
CDR3nt: TGTGCCACCGGGGGGACAGGGACAACTAATGAAAAACTGTTTTTT
len: 15
d_gene: TRBD1
v_gene: TRBV2
abundance: -
j_gene: TRBJ1-4

CDR3aa: CASRRNRGSDYGYTF
CDR3nt: TGTGCCAGCAGGCGGAATAGGGGGTCCGACTATGGCTACACCTTC
len: 15
d_gene: -
v_gene: TRBV7-9
abundance: -
j_gene: TRBJ1-2

CDR3aa: CASSEYREEKLFF
CDR3nt: TGTGCCAGCAGTGAATACCGGGAGGAAAAACTGTTTTTT
len: 13
d_gene: -
v_gene: TRBV2
abundance: -
j_gene: TRBJ1-4

CDR3aa: CASSFDGGRNTGELFF
CDR3nt: TGTGCCAGCAGCTTCGACGGCGGGAGGAACACCGGGGAGCTGTTTTTT
len: 16
d_gene: TRBD2
v_gene: TRBV5-6
abundance: -
j_gene: TRBJ2-2